Here is one TCR beta chain with its context. Its antigen is unidentified. The data originate from a study of a mutant IDH1 vaccine in newly diagnosed glioma. Across the whole study: Across weeks 1, 3, 5, 7, 11, 15, 19 and 23, patients received a vaccination each time, eight in all. Earlier treatment was radiotherapy, temozolomide, or both, with most getting both. First vaccine doses came 4-6 weeks after radiotherapy alone, or with temozolomide cycles.

TCRdb's copy holds only in-frame clones and misses some; the assay was immunoSEQ multiplex PCR. The profile shows tens of thousands of clones, over 70% of them singletons. Time point reported: week 23, last vaccination. A 20-mer mutant IDH1 peptide at 300 ug was injected subcutaneously with topical imiquimod. Germline CDR1 MNHEY, CDR2 SVGAGI. The CDR3 runs to 15 residues. The V segment lost 6 bases and the J segment 3 bases; nucleotides outside the gene matches: 10. The J gene is TRBJ2-7, the V gene TRBV6-5, with 8 nucleotides matching TRBD2. The source was PBMCs, collected from a glioma patient whose treatment included an IDH1 peptide vaccine. This TCR was sampled from a man aged 40-50 years with glioma. CDR3 loop: CASSPSGGLLYEQYF. CDR3 in DNA: TGTGCCAGCAGCCCCAGCGGGGGACTCCTCTACGAGCAGTACTTC.